This T cell receptor beta chain was recorded in a study of blood T cells in healthy people across ages. CDR1 and CDR2 (germline): DFQATT, SNEGSKA (reference sequence). With 3 bases removed from V and 7 bases from J, the gap between germline ends came to 15 bases. The CDR3 runs 13 residues. The donors, all healthy, were Caucasians living in Russia, aged roughly 6 to 100. A second roughly 6 to 12 cycle PCR used barcoded and J-beta primers. MiXCR, applied by TCRdb to the 5' RACE reads, yields one record per CDR3 protein. The sample consists of about 1.4 million distinct CDR3 sequences, 59% of them appearing once.

Sequencing used blood. This TCR derives from a man between 18 and 29 years old in good health. This chain links TRBV20-1 with TRBJ1-2, with TRBD1 as a possible D gene (5 bases). The CDR3 protein is CSARIRGAGGYTF. CDR3 DNA sequence: TGCAGTGCTAGGATCCGGGGCGCGGGTGGCTACACCTTC.